What follows are 23 T cell receptor beta chains derived from one specimen sequenced in a study of shared clonotypes between healthy human individuals. The naive CD8 subset, CD45RO-negative cells positively selected for CCR7, excluded terminally differentiated effector memory CD45RA+ cells. Sequenced by immunoSEQ multiplex PCR; TCRdb stores in-frame clones only, minus some. Of roughly 2,000,000 clones listed, 93% are singletons. The sequenced material came from naive CD8+ T cells from PBMCs. These receptors were collected from a man younger than 30 in good health. Some clones in this sample may be carry-over from other donors' samples.

The gene calls are TRBV28 and TRBJ2-1; D unclear. CDR1 is MDHEN, CDR2 SYDVKM, per germline. With 6 bases removed from V and 9 bases from J, the gap between germline ends came to 12 bases. This CDR3 is built from 12 residues. This chain's CDR3 is CASRRWPSEQFF. The CDR3 coding sequence is TGTGCCAGCAGACGTTGGCCCAGTGAGCAGTTCTTC.

CDR3 DNA: TGCGCCAGCAGTCAATCGTCCCGGTCCGCCTACGAGCAGTACTTC. Encoded protein: CASSQSSRSAYEQYF. This rearrangement joins TRBV23-1 to TRBJ2-7; D is uncertain. TRBV23-1 qualifies as an ORF whose function is uncertain. The V end was cut by 0 bases, the J end by 2 bases, with 11 bases between. This CDR3 contains 15 residues.

The J gene is TRBJ2-2, the V gene TRBV15; D gene unclear. Germline CDR1 reads LNHNV; CDR2 reads YYDKDF (reference sequence). The CDR3 covers 16 residues. Trimming took off 1 base at V and 0 bases at J, with 9 bases between the two ends. CDR3 sequence: CATSRAPLSNTGELFF. The CDR3 DNA reads TGTGCCACCAGCAGAGCCCCCTTATCGAACACCGGGGAGCTGTTTTTT.

As DNA, the CDR3 is TGTGCCAGCAGCTTAGTGGGACAGAAATACGAGCAGTACTTC. This translates into CASSLVGQKYEQYF. This chain links TRBV7-8 with TRBJ2-7; 7 positions match TRBD1. This CDR3 contains 14 residues. V was pared by 1 base and J by 4 bases, with 4 bases of the junction left unmatched. CDR1 SGHVS and CDR2 FQNEAQ come from the germline V gene.

In this sample, this clone turned up a few times. J is TRBJ1-5 and V is TRBV28; D uncertain. Between the trimmed V and J ends, which lost 2 bases and 1 base, there was a span of 9 bases. This CDR3 spans 15 amino acids. The germline V gene has CDR1 MDHEN and CDR2 SYDVKM. The CDR3 loop is CASSLGFRSNQPQHF. CDR3 in DNA: TGTGCCAGCAGTTTAGGCTTCAGAAGCAATCAGCCCCAGCATTTT.

CDR3 region: CATRQGAFDTEAFF. In DNA form, the CDR3 reads TGTGCCACACGACAGGGGGCTTTCGACACTGAAGCTTTCTTT. The chain joins TRBV15 to TRBJ1-1, with 10 bases that match TRBD1. Germline CDR1 and CDR2: LNHNV and YYDKDF (reference sequence). This CDR3 spans 14 amino acids. Unmatched junction bases numbered 7, after V lost 9 bases and J lost 3 bases.

The genes are TRBV9 and TRBJ1-1; 9 bases map to TRBD1. Germline trimming cut 3 bases from V and 4 bases from J; bases unmatched to any gene: 4. The CDR3 runs 14 residues. In germline, CDR1 is SGDLS, CDR2 YYNGEE. The CDR3 spells CASSAGQGSTEAFF. Here the CDR3 DNA reads TGTGCCAGCAGCGCCGGACAGGGGAGCACTGAAGCTTTCTTT.

On this clone: This sample includes further DNA sequences coding for the same CDR3. V is TRBV9 and J is TRBJ2-7; 7 positions match TRBD1. Germline CDR1 SGDLS, CDR2 YYNGEE. V lost 4 bases, J lost 3 bases, and 4 bases stayed unmatched. This CDR3 has 13 amino acids. The CDR3, as DNA: TGTGCCAGCAGCCCAGACAGGGACTACGAGCAGTACTTC. It codes for CASSPDRDYEQYF.

The chain recombines TRBV27 with TRBJ2-5; D is possibly TRBD2 (6 bases). Germline CDR1 and CDR2: MNHEY and SMNVEV (reference sequence). CDR3 size: 14 residues. V shed 6 bases and J shed 1 base, with 12 bases lying between them. The CDR3 DNA reads as TGTGCCAGCAGCCTTAGACTAGGCCAAGAGACCCAGTACTTC. Protein product: CASSLRLGQETQYF.

The chain is built from TRBV7-8 and TRBJ1-5, with D uncertain. Trimming took off 3 bases at V and 0 bases at J, with 12 bases between the two ends. The germline gives CDR1 SGHVS, CDR2 FQNEAQ. This CDR3 spans 16 amino acids. The chain's CDR3 is CASSFGVGYSNQPQHF. Written as DNA, the CDR3 is TGTGCCAGCAGCTTCGGTGTAGGCTATAGCAATCAGCCCCAGCATTTT.

The rearrangement links TRBV28 to TRBJ1-1; 9 nucleotides line up with TRBD1. The CDR3 extends over 15 amino acids. Losses at the gene ends were 5 bases for V and 3 bases for J; bases not matched to a gene: 7. Germline CDR1 reads MDHEN; CDR2 reads SYDVKM. CDR3 DNA: TGTGCCAGCAGTGCCTACAGGGGGCTTGACACTGAAGCTTTCTTT. Translated, it gives CASSAYRGLDTEAFF.

This chain joins TRBV19 and TRBJ2-2, with 7 bases lining up with TRBD1. Germline loops: CDR1 LNHDA, CDR2 SQIVND (reference sequence). The J segment lost 11 bases and the V segment lost 7 bases, leaving 4 bases of the junction unmatched. The CDR3 runs to 11 residues. CDR3 region: CASTEGAELFF. Here the CDR3 DNA reads TGTGCCAGTACCGAGGGGGCCGAGCTGTTTTTT. The full variable domain, completed using reference TRBV19 and TRBJ2-2, is DGGITQSPKYLFRKEGQNVTLSCEQNLNHDAMYWYRQDPGQGLRLIYYSQIVNDFQKGDIAEGYSVSREKKESFPLTVTSAQKNPTAFYLCASTEGAELFFGEGSRLTVL.

CDR3 sequence (DNA): TGTGCCAGCAGCTTAGAAATCGTTGGCAATGAGCAGTTCTTC. Amino acids: CASSLEIVGNEQFF. The chain combines TRBV7-3 with TRBJ2-1; no definite D call. The CDR3 is made up of 14 amino acids. Germline V CDR1 and CDR2: SGHTA, FQGTGA. The V end was cut by 2 bases, the J end by 6 bases, with 11 bases between.

This rearrangement joins TRBV27 to TRBJ2-3, with D uncertain. V shed 5 bases and J shed 0 bases, with 15 bases lying between them. CDR1 and CDR2 from the germline V gene are MNHEY and SMNVEV (reference sequence). The CDR3 extends over 16 amino acids. The CDR3: CASSQNPWASTDTQYF. The CDR3, as DNA: TGTGCCAGCAGTCAAAACCCCTGGGCCAGCACAGATACGCAGTATTTT.

This clone was picked up one time. The chain joins TRBV27 to TRBJ2-1, with 7 positions matching TRBD1. V shed 5 bases and J 7 bases; nucleotides not matched to a gene: 8. Germline V gives CDR1 MNHEY, CDR2 SMNVEV (reference sequence). CDR3 length equals 14 residues. The CDR3 region is CASSLETGLNEQFF. In DNA form, the CDR3 reads TGTGCCAGCAGTCTGGAGACAGGGCTTAATGAGCAGTTCTTC.

With respect to this clone: This sample also contains other DNA sequences that code for the same CDR3. The genes are TRBV4-1 and TRBJ2-1; 7 nucleotides match TRBD1. The CDR3 is made up of 15 amino acids. The germline V gene encodes CDR1 MGHRA and CDR2 YSYEKL. The ends lost 0 bases at V and 7 bases at J; junction bases unmatched: 6. CDR3 sequence reads: CASSQDRGRGNEQFF. The CDR3 DNA reads as TGCGCCAGCAGCCAAGATCGGGGCAGGGGGAATGAGCAGTTCTTC.

V is TRBV2 and J is TRBJ1-2, with 7 bases identical to TRBD1. The germline V gene has CDR1 SNHLY and CDR2 FYNNEI. The CDR3 contains 15 residues. V was clipped by 6 bases and J by 4 bases; unmatched bases: 11. For the CDR3, the DNA is TGTGCCAGCAGGCCCATCCCGGGACAGCCCTATGGCTACACCTTC. The encoded protein is CASRPIPGQPYGYTF.

The rearrangement links TRBV4-1 to TRBJ2-2; D perhaps matches TRBD1 (8 bases). Germline loops: CDR1 MGHRA, CDR2 YSYEKL. V dropped 4 bases and J dropped 6 bases, with 27 bases sitting between them. This CDR3 has 19 residues. The DNA of the CDR3 is TGCGCCAGCAGCCCCCGGGCAGGGGGCTCAAGCGGGGCGCCCGGGGAGCTGTTTTTT. Translated: CASSPRAGGSSGAPGELFF.

The genes are TRBV5-3 and TRBJ2-5; 9 positions match TRBD1. TRBV5-3 is an ORF; its function is uncertain. The V and J ends lost 2 bases and 5 bases, in that order; junction bases with no gene match: 4. The length of the CDR3 is 14 residues. The CDR3 DNA follows: TGTGCCAGAAGCTTAGAAGGACAGGGGGAGACCCAGTACTTC. Translation: CARSLEGQGETQYF.

The chain combines TRBV5-1 with TRBJ2-5; a weak D match, TRBD1 (6 bases). Germline lookup yields CDR1 SGHRS and CDR2 YFSETQ. Trimming took off 3 bases at V and 5 bases at J, with 17 bases between the two ends. This CDR3 has 15 residues. CDR3: CASSWATGKYETQYF. The CDR3 DNA reads as TGCGCCAGCAGCTGGGCGACAGGAAAATATGAGACCCAGTACTTC.

The genes are TRBV9 and TRBJ2-7; 9 bases are a match to TRBD2. This CDR3 is 14 amino acids long. The germline gives CDR1 SGDLS, CDR2 YYNGEE. With V trimmed by 4 bases and J by 6 bases, 8 bases remained unmatched. CDR3: CASSPPGLAFEQYF. The DNA of the CDR3 is TGTGCCAGCAGCCCCCCCGGACTAGCGTTCGAGCAGTACTTC. The full variable domain, completed using reference TRBV9 and TRBJ2-7, is DSGVTQTPKHLITATGQRVTLRCSPRSGDLSVYWYQQSLDQGLQFLIQYYNGEERAKGNILERFSAQQFPDLHSELNLSSLELGDSALYFCASSPPGLAFEQYFGPGTRLTVT.

In its sample, this clone was seen once. This chain joins TRBV7-9 and TRBJ1-2, with a tentative D call TRBD1 (5 bases). Trimming pared 5 bases from V and 4 bases from J, leaving 17 bases between. Germline V gene data show CDR1 as SEHNR and CDR2 as FQNEAQ (reference sequence). The CDR3 is 15 amino acids. The CDR3 spells CASSLIGDEGYGYTF. In DNA form, the CDR3 reads TGTGCCAGCAGCCTCATAGGGGACGAGGGCTATGGCTACACCTTC.

The chain links TRBV27 to TRBJ2-3, with D possibly TRBD2 on 6 matching bases. The ends were cut back, 5 bases at V and 9 bases at J, with 15 bases in the middle. The germline gives CDR1 MNHEY, CDR2 SMNVEV (reference sequence). This CDR3 region has 13 residues. CDR3 protein: CASSPGTVDTQYF. Written as DNA, the CDR3 is TGTGCCAGCAGTCCTGGGACTGTGGACACGCAGTATTTT.